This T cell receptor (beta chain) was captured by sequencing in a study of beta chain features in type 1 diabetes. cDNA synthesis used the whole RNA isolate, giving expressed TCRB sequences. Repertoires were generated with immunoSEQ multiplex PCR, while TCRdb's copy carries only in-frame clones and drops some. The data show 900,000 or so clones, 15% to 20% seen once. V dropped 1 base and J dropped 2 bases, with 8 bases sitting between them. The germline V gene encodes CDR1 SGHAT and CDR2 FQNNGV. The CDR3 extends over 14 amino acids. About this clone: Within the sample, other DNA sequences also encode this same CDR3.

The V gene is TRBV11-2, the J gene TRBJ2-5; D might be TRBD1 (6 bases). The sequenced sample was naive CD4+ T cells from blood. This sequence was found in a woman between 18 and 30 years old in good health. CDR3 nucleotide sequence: TGTGCCAGCAGCTTAGGGACAGTTCAAGAGACCCAGTACTTC. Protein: CASSLGTVQETQYF.